The present T cell receptor (beta chain) was sequenced within a study of T cells in tumors after PD-1 blockade. Study summary: Excluded were patients with checkpoint blockade, immunosuppressants, or radiotherapy or other anti-cancer therapy within 4 weeks. Mean per blood sample: some 120,000 templates (roughly 22,000-257,772), around 38,000 unique clonotypes. Broader study findings: About 41% of tumor TCR clonotypes were also found in blood.

Profiling relied on immunoSEQ multiplex PCR, and the TCRdb table lists in-frame clones only, not all of them. Among some 48,000 clones listed, about four fifths were seen once. CDR1 and CDR2 (germline): MNHEY, SMNVEV (reference sequence). Trimming shortened V by 6 bases and J by 5 bases, and 13 bases separated the two germline ends. CDR3 length equals 13 residues. Points on this clone: As yet, its antigen is unknown.

This rearrangement joins TRBV27 to TRBJ1-2, with D possibly TRBD1 on 5 matching bases. The clonotype originates from a human donor with basal cell carcinoma. The material was PBMCs, obtained before anti-PD-1 treatment. In DNA, the CDR3 is TGTGCCAGCAGCCTTAACGGGGGTTATGGCTACACCTTC. Protein: CASSLNGGYGYTF.